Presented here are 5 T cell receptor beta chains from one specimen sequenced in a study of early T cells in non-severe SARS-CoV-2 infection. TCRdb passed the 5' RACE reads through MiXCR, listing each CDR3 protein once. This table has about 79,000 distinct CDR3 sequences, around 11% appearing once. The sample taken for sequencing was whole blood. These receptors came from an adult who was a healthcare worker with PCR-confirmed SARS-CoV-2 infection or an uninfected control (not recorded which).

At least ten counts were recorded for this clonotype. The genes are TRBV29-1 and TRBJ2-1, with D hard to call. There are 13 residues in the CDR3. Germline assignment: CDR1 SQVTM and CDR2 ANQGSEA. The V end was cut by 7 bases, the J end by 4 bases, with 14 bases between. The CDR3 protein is CSGSPDEYNEQFF. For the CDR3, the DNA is TGCAGCGGTAGCCCGGACGAGTACAATGAGCAGTTCTTC.

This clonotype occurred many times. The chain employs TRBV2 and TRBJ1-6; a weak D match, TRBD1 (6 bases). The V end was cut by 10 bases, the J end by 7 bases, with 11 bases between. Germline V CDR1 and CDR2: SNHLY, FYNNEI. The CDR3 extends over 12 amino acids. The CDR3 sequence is CATTGSNSPLHF. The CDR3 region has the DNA TGTGCCACCACAGGGAGCAATTCACCCCTCCACTTT.

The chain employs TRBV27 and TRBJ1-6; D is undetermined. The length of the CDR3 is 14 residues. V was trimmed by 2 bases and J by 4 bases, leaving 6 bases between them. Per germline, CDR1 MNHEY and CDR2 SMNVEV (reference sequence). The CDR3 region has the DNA TGTGCCAGCAGTTTAGGCAGGTATAATTCACCCCTCCACTTT. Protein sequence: CASSLGRYNSPLHF.

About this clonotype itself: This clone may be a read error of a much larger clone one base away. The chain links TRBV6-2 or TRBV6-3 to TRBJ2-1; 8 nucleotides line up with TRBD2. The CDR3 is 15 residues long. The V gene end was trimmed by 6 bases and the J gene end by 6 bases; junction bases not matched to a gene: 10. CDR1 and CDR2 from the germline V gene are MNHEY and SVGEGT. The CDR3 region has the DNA TGTGCCAGCAGGGCTAGCGGGTGGGCCTCCAATGAGCAGTTCTTC. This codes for CASRASGWASNEQFF.

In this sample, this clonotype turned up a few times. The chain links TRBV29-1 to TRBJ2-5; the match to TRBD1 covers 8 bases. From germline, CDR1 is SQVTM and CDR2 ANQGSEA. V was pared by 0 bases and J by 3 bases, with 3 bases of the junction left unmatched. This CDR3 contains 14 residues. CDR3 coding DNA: TGCAGCGTTGAAGACACGGACAGGGAAGAGACCCAGTACTTC. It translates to CSVEDTDREETQYF.